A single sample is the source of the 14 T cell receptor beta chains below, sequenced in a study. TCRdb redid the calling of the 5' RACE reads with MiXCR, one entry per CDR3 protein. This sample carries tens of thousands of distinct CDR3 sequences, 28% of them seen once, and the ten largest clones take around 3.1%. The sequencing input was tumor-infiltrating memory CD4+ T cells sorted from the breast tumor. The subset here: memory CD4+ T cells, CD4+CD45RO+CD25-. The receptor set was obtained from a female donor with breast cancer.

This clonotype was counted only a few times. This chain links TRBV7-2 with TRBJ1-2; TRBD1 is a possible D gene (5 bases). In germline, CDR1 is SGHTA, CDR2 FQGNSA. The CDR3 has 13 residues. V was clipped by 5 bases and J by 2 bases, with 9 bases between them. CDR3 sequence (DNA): TGTGCCAGCAGCAAGGGGTCCAACTATGGCTACACCTTC. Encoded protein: CASSKGSNYGYTF.

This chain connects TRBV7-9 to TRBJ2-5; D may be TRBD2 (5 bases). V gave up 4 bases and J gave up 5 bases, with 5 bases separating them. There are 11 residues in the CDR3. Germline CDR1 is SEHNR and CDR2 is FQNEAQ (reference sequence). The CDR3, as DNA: TGTGCCAGCAGCTCGGGGGAGACCCAGTACTTC. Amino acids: CASSSGETQYF.

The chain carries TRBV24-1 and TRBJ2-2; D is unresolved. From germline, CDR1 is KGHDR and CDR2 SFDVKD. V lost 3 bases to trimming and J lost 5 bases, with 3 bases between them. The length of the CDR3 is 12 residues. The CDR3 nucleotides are TGTGCCACCAGTGATGTGACCGGGGAGCTGTTTTTT. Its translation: CATSDVTGELFF.

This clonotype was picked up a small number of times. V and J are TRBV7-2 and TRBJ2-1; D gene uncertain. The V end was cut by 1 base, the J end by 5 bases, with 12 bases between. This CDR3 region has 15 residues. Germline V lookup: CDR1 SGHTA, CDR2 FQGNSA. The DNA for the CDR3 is TGTGCCAGCAGCTTAGGATCTTCCCCCAACAATGAGCAGTTCTTC. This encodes CASSLGSSPNNEQFF.

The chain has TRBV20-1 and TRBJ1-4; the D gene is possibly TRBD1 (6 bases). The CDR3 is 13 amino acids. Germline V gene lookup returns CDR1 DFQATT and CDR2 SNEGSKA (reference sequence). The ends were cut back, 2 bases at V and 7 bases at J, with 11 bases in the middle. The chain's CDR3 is CSARQGSGEKLFF. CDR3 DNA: TGCAGTGCTAGACAGGGGTCGGGTGAAAAACTGTTTTTT.

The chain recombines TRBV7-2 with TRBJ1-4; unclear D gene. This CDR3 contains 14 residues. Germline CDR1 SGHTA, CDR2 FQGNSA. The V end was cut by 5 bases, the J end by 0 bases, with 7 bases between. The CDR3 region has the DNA TGTGCCAGCAGCCCCCGTGCAACTAATGAAAAACTGTTTTTT. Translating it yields CASSPRATNEKLFF.

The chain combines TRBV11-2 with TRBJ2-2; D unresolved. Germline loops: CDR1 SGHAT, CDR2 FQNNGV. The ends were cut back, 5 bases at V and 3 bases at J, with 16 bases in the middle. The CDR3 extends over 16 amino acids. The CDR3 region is CASSPGRNQYTGELFF. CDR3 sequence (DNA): TGTGCCAGCAGCCCCGGTCGGAACCAGTACACCGGGGAGCTGTTTTTT.

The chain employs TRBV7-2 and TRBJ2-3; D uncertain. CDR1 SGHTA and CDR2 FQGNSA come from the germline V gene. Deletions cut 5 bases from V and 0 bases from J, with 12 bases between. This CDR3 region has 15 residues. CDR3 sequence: CASSRAYLSTDTQYF. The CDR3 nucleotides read TGTGCCAGCAGCCGAGCATACCTTAGCACAGATACGCAGTATTTT.

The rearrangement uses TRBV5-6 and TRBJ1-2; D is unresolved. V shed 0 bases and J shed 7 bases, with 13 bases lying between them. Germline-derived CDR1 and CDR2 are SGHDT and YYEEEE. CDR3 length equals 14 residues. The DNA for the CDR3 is TGTGCCAGCAGCTTGGTTGCGGGTCTAGGTGGCTACACCTTC. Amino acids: CASSLVAGLGGYTF.

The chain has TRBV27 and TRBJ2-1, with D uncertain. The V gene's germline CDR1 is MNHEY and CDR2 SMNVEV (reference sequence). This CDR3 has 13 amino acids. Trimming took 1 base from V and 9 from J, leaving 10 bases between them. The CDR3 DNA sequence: TGTGCCAGCAGTTTATATATAGCAACTGAGCAGTTCTTC. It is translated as CASSLYIATEQFF.

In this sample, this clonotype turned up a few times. CDR3: CASSLGWGTGNEQFF. In nucleotides, the CDR3 is TGTGCCAGCAGCCTTGGCTGGGGGACCGGTAATGAGCAGTTCTTC. V and J are TRBV7-2 and TRBJ2-1, with D perhaps given as TRBD1 or TRBD2 (5 bases each). V was pared by 5 bases and J by 7 bases, with 18 bases between. Germline CDR1 and CDR2: SGHTA and FQGNSA. The CDR3 covers 15 residues.

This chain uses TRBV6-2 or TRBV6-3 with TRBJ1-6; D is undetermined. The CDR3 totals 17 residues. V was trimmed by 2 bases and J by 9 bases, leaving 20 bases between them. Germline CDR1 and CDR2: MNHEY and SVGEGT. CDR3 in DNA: TGTGCCAGCAGTTACCGACCTCGGACGCCTGATGGTTCACCCCTCCACTTT. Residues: CASSYRPRTPDGSPLHF.

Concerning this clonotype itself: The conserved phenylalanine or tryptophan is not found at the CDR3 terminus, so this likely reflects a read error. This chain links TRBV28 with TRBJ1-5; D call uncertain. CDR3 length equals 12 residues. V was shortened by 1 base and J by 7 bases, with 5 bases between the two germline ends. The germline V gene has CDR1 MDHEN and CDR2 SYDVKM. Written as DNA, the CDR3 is TGTGCCAGCAGTTTATCGGGGCAGCCCCAGCATTCT. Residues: CASSLSGQPQHS.

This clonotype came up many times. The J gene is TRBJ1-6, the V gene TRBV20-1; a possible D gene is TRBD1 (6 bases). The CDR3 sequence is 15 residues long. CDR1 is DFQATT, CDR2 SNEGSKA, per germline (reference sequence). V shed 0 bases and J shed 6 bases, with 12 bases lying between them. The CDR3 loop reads CSARDRQGINSPLHF. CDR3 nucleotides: TGCAGTGCTAGAGATCGGCAGGGGATTAATTCACCCCTCCACTTT.